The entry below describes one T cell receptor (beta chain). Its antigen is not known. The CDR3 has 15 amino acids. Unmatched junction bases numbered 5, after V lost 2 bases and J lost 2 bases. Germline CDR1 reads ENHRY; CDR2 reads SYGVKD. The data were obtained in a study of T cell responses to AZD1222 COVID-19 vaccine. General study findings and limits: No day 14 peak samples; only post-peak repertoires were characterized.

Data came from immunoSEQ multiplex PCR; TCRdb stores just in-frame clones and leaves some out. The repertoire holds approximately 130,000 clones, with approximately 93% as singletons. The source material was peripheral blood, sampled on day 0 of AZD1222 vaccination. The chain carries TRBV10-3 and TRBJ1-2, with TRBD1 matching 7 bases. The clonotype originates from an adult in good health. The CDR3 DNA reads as TGTGCCATCAGTGAGGGGACAGCAAGAAACTATGGCTACACCTTC. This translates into CAISEGTARNYGYTF.